This TCR beta chain is drawn from a study of T cells in Graves' hyperthyroidism and ophthalmopathy. V lost 7 bases, J lost 7 bases, and 12 bases stayed unmatched. The length of the CDR3 is 14 residues. Germline CDR1 reads SQVTM; CDR2 reads ANQGSEA. Amplified TCR beta CDR3 regions derived from RNA transcripts. TCR CDR3 regions were first amplified by RT-PCR with HTBI primers. TCRdb re-derived calls from the multiplex PCR reads in MiXCR, one entry per CDR3 protein. The repertoire holds 300,000 to 450,000 distinct CDR3 sequences, with 25% as singletons. The chain employs TRBV29-1 and TRBJ2-2, with TRBD1 identical over 7 bases. Sequenced input: blood. The clonotype originates from a man in his fifties or sixties with Graves' hyperthyroidism. This chain's CDR3 is CSAETGSVVGELFF. CDR3 sequence (DNA): TGCAGCGCAGAGACAGGGAGTGTAGTCGGGGAGCTGTTTTTT.